The clone carrying this T cell receptor beta chain was observed at least ten times. Its cognate antigen is unknown. This sample was taken from a study of neurological immune-mediated disorders. The cDNA was generated by 5'RACE with 10-nucleotide random UMIs. Each CDR3 protein gets one entry after TCRdb re-called the 5' RACE reads with MiXCR. Here the sample spans tens of thousands of distinct CDR3 sequences, 6% to 8.5% being singletons. The unsorted libraries had their origin in 2 million PBMCs stored at -80 C. The CDR3 sequence is 14 residues long. Trimming took off 6 bases at V and 0 bases at J, with 9 bases between the two ends. The germline CDR1 and CDR2 sequences are SNHLY and FYNNEI. Study conclusions and caveats: CDR3 amino acid sequences found in expanded clones were never shared across subjects, suggesting private repertoires in all groups. Multiple sclerosis was found to have the least TCR clonal expansion, below healthy controls, and HTLV-1-associated myelopathy the most.

The specimen was PBMCs. The chain carries TRBV2 and TRBJ2-1; D uncertain. The TCR was taken from a woman aged 40 to 49 in good health. CDR3: CASRSLSSYNEQFF. In nucleotides, the CDR3 is TGTGCCAGCAGGAGCCTTAGCTCCTACAATGAGCAGTTCTTC. Looking up the rest from reference TRBV2 and TRBJ2-1 gives the full variable domain: EPEVTQTPSHQVTQMGQEVILRCVPISNHLYFYWYRQILGQKVEFLVSFYNNEISEKSEIFDDQFSVERPDGSNFTLKIRSTKLEDSAMYFCASRSLSSYNEQFFGPGTRLTVL.